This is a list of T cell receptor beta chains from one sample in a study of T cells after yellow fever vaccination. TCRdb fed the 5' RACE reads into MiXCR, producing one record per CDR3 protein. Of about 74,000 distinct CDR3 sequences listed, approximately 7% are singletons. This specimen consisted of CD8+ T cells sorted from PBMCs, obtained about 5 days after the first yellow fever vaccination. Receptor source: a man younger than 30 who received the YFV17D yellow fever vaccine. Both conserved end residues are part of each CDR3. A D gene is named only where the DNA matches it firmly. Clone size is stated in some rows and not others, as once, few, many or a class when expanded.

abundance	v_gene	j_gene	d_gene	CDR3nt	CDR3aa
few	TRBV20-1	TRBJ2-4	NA	TGCAGTGCTAGGAGTGGGGCCAAAAACATTCAGTACTTC	CSARSGAKNIQYF
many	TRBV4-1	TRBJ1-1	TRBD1	TGCGCCAGCAGCCTCAGACAGGGGGTGAACACTGAAGCTTTCTTT	CASSLRQGVNTEAFF
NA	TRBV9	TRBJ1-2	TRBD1	TGTGCCAGCAGCGTATCTGGACAGGGGTATGGCTACACCTTC	CASSVSGQGYGYTF
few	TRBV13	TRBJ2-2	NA	TGTGCCAGCAGCCCGGACTCCGCGAACACCGGGGAGCTGTTTTTT	CASSPDSANTGELFF
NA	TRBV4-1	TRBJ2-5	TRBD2	TGCGCCAGCAGCCGGCCTAGCGGGGGGGAGACCCAGTACTTC	CASSRPSGGETQYF
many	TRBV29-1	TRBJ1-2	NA	TGCAGCGTTGATAACGAGGGATTCTATGGCTACACCTTC	CSVDNEGFYGYTF
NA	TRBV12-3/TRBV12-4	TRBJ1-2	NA	TGTGCCAGCAGCCACGGGGGGCCGGGCTATGGCTACACCTTC	CASSHGGPGYGYTF
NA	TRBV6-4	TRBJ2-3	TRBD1	TGTGCCAGCCGCGACAGGGTGGACACAGATACGCAGTATTTT	CASRDRVDTDTQYF
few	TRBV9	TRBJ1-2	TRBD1	TGTGCCAGCACCGGACAGGGGCACGGCTACACCTTC	CASTGQGHGYTF
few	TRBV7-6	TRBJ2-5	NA	TGTGCCAGCAGCTTAGATCAAGAGACCCAGTACTTC	CASSLDQETQYF
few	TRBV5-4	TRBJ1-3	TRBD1	TGTGCCAGCAGCGCGGTGGGACAGGGAAGCAACACCATATATTTT	CASSAVGQGSNTIYF
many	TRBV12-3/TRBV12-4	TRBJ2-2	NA	TGTGCCAGCAGTATCGGCGGCTCCACCGGGGAGCTGTTTTTT	CASSIGGSTGELFF
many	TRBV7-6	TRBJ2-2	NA	TGTGCCAGCAGCTTAGAAGGGGAGCTGTTTTTT	CASSLEGELFF
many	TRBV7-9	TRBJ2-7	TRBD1	TGTGCCAGCAGCCCAACAGGGGGCATGACCAACGAGCAGTACTTC	CASSPTGGMTNEQYF
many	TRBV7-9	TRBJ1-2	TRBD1	TGTGCCAGCAGCCGGGACAGCCTTTATGGCTACACCTTC	CASSRDSLYGYTF
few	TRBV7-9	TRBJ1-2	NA	TGTGCCAGCAGCGCGGGAATCAGGGTTGGTGGCTACACCTTC	CASSAGIRVGGYTF
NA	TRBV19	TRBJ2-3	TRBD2	TGTGGCAGTAGCACCTTCGGAGGGAGGGTGACAGATACGCAGTATTTT	CGSSTFGGRVTDTQYF
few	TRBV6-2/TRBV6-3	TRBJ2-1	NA	TGTGCCAGCAGCTGGGTTGGACTTCCTGAGCAGTTCTTC	CASSWVGLPEQFF